The 16 T cell receptor beta chains below all came from one sample that was sequenced in a study of blood T cells in healthy people across ages. A second PCR of 7 to 11 cycles used a sample-barcoded 5' primer and a J-beta primer mix. MiXCR was run by TCRdb on the 5' RACE reads, yielding one entry per CDR3 protein. The sample yields 650,000 to 950,000 distinct CDR3 sequences, around two fifths seen once. Sequenced input: blood. The source of these receptors is a man aged 55 to 70 in good health.

Only one count was recorded for this clonotype. The genes are TRBV9 and TRBJ2-7; TRBD2 agrees at 7 bases. The CDR3 is 15 residues long. The germline CDR1 and CDR2 sequences are SGDLS and YYNGEE. Trimming removed 0 bases from V and 7 bases from J; junction bases left unmatched: 10. DNA for the CDR3: TGTGCCAGCAGCGTAGTGGTGGGGGACTACAATGAGCAGTACTTC. Translation: CASSVVVGDYNEQYF. The full variable domain, completed using reference TRBV9 and TRBJ2-7, is DSGVTQTPKHLITATGQRVTLRCSPRSGDLSVYWYQQSLDQGLQFLIQYYNGEERAKGNILERFSAQQFPDLHSELNLSSLELGDSALYFCASSVVVGDYNEQYFGPGTRLTVT.

V and J are TRBV24-1 and TRBJ2-4; D unresolved. The tail of the sequence fits TRBJ2-7 better, so the J call may be wrong. The germline gives CDR1 KGHDR, CDR2 SFDVKD. The CDR3 is 12 residues long. In nucleotides, the CDR3 is TGTGCCACCAGTGATTTGGGGAACGAGCAGTACTTC. Encoded protein: CATSDLGNEQYF.

CDR3 residues: CASSYTISPLHF. CDR3 DNA sequence: TGTGCCAGCAGCTATACAATATCACCCCTCCACTTT. The chain couples TRBV7-2 to TRBJ1-6; D gene uncertain. The germline V gene has CDR1 SGHTA and CDR2 FQGNSA. Trimming removed 4 bases at V and 10 bases at J, with 8 bases between. This CDR3 spans 12 amino acids.

This clonotype was seen many times. CDR3 in amino acids: CASSLIGYGYTF. The CDR3 coding sequence is TGTGCCAGCAGCTTAATCGGCTATGGCTACACCTTC. This chain links TRBV7-2 with TRBJ1-2; D is unclear. V was trimmed by 2 bases and J by 4 bases, leaving 5 bases between them. Germline assignment: CDR1 SGHTA and CDR2 FQGNSA. The CDR3 covers 12 residues.

The genes are TRBV29-1 and TRBJ1-1; 12 bases map to TRBD1. The CDR3 is 14 amino acids. Germline CDR1 is SQVTM and CDR2 is ANQGSEA. V dropped 6 bases and J dropped 3; count of bases not matched to a gene: 5. The CDR3 reads CSVRDRGPDTEAFF. The CDR3 coding sequence is TGCAGCGTCCGGGACAGGGGGCCGGACACTGAAGCTTTCTTT.

This clonotype was seen only once. The V and J genes are TRBV5-1 and TRBJ2-7; 7 nucleotides line up with TRBD2. There are 17 residues in the CDR3. CDR1 is SGHRS and CDR2 is YFSETQ in the germline V gene. J gave up 7 bases and V 4 bases, and 20 bases lay outside the gene matches. The CDR3: CASSPVARGSGGMEQYF. CDR3 DNA: TGCGCCAGCAGCCCTGTCGCGCGCGGGAGTGGTGGTATGGAGCAGTACTTC.

Concerning this clonotype itself: One end of the junction is discordant with germline, which a read error may explain. The genes are TRBV6-2 or TRBV6-3 and TRBJ2-4; tentative D call: TRBD1 (6 bases). Germline CDR1 reads MNHEY; CDR2 reads SVGEGT. The CDR3 totals 14 residues. The CDR3 reads CASSDSGQGPIQYF. DNA for the CDR3: TGTGCCAGCAGTGACTCGGGGCAGGGGCCCATTCAGTACTTC.

The chain is built from TRBV5-1 and TRBJ1-1, with D hard to call. V was pared by 3 bases and J by 7 bases, with 7 bases between. The germline CDR1 and CDR2 sequences are SGHRS and YFSETQ. CDR3 length: 11 residues. CDR3 sequence reads: CASSSQVEAFF. The CDR3 DNA reads as TGCGCCAGCAGCTCCCAGGTTGAAGCTTTCTTT.

This clonotype was found a few times. The gene calls are TRBV7-2 and TRBJ2-2; tentative D call: TRBD2 (5 bases). Trimming took off 5 bases at V and 4 bases at J, with 11 bases between the two ends. CDR3 length: 14 residues. In germline, CDR1 is SGHTA, CDR2 FQGNSA. This CDR3 reads CASSPQRATGELFF. The CDR3 DNA reads TGTGCCAGCAGCCCGCAGAGGGCCACCGGGGAGCTGTTTTTT.

The V and J genes are TRBV3-1 and TRBJ2-2; no clear D. V dropped 1 base and J dropped 7 bases, with 7 bases sitting between them. Per the germline V gene, CDR1 is LGHDT and CDR2 is YNNKEL (reference sequence). The CDR3 runs to 13 residues. CDR3 residues: CASSQGRVGELFF. CDR3 coding DNA: TGTGCCAGCAGCCAAGGGCGAGTCGGGGAGCTGTTTTTT.

The chain couples TRBV5-1 to TRBJ1-1; maybe TRBD1 (5 bases). CDR1 is SGHRS, CDR2 YFSETQ, per germline. The V end lost 4 bases, the J end lost 1 base, and 14 bases lay between the germline ends. CDR3 length: 15 amino acids. CDR3 in DNA: TGCGCCAGCAGCCGTCCAGGGTCCGCGAACACTGAAGCTTTCTTT. Its translation: CASSRPGSANTEAFF.

In its sample, this clonotype was seen once. The chain is built from TRBV27 and TRBJ1-1; perhaps TRBD1 as D (5 bases). Germline V gene data show CDR1 as MNHEY and CDR2 as SMNVEV (reference sequence). This CDR3 is 11 amino acids long. V was trimmed by 6 bases and J by 11 bases, leaving 13 bases between them. CDR3 protein: CASRLRGKAFF. CDR3 DNA sequence: TGTGCCAGCAGGTTGCGGGGCAAGGCTTTCTTT.

The V call is TRBV19, the J call TRBJ2-7, with 11 nucleotides matching TRBD1. Per the germline V gene, CDR1 is LNHDA and CDR2 is SQIVND (reference sequence). The trim removed 3 bases at V and 7 bases at J, leaving 5 bases unmatched. The CDR3 runs 14 residues. CDR3 residues: CASSITGQGGEQYF. The CDR3 DNA is TGTGCCAGTAGTATCACGGGACAGGGGGGAGAGCAGTACTTC. The full variable domain, with the rest looked up from reference TRBV19 and TRBJ2-7, is DGGITQSPKYLFRKEGQNVTLSCEQNLNHDAMYWYRQDPGQGLRLIYYSQIVNDFQKGDIAEGYSVSREKKESFPLTVTSAQKNPTAFYLCASSITGQGGEQYFGPGTRLTVT.

The chain carries TRBV6-5 and TRBJ2-5; a weak D match, TRBD2 (6 bases). Per the germline V gene, CDR1 is MNHEY and CDR2 is SVGAGI. V was trimmed by 7 bases and J by 4 bases, leaving 22 bases between them. This CDR3 is 16 amino acids long. The CDR3 sequence: CASNHEGGRRGETQYF. CDR3 bases: TGTGCCAGCAATCACGAAGGAGGGAGGCGAGGAGAGACCCAGTACTTC.

This clonotype came up a few times. V usage is TRBV5-8 and J usage is TRBJ2-3; 8 nucleotides match TRBD2. The CDR3 sequence is 17 residues long. Germline lookup yields CDR1 SGHTS and CDR2 YDEGEE. V gave up 5 bases and J gave up 6 bases; unmatched junction bases: 17. CDR3 in amino acids: CASRPLSGGGFLDTQYF. CDR3 DNA: TGTGCCAGCAGACCTCTTTCTGGCGGGGGGTTTTTGGATACGCAGTATTTT.

This chain connects TRBV6-1 to TRBJ2-1, with 12 bases matching TRBD2. Germline CDR1 is MNHNS and CDR2 is SASEGT. V was pared by 0 bases and J by 8 bases, with 11 bases of the junction left unmatched. This CDR3 has 18 amino acids. This CDR3 is CASSEARPGRLAGDEQFF. The CDR3 coding sequence is TGTGCCAGCAGTGAAGCGAGGCCAGGGCGACTAGCGGGGGATGAGCAGTTCTTC.